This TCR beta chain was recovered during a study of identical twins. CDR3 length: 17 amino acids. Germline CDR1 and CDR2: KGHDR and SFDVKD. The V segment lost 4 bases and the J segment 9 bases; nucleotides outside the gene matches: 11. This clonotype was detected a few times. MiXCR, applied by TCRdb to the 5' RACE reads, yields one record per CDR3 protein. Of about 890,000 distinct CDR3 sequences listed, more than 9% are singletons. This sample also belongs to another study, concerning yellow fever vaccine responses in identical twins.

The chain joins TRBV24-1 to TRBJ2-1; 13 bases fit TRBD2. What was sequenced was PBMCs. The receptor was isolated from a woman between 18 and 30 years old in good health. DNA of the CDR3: TGTGCCACCAGTGACTCCGGACTAGCGGGAGACTTCGGTGAGCAGTTCTTC. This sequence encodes CATSDSGLAGDFGEQFF.